The 24 T cell receptor beta chains listed next were all sequenced from one sample in a study of cytomegalovirus exposure and HLA in healthy donors. The primer mix had 60 Vbeta and 13 Jbeta primers. Repertoires were generated with immunoSEQ multiplex PCR, while TCRdb's copy carries only in-frame clones and drops some. This sample has 150,000 to 200,000 clones, with more than 60% found just once. The sequenced sample was PBMCs. Receptors were obtained from a human donor in good health.

The chain is built from TRBV9 and TRBJ2-1; TRBD2 is a possible D gene (5 bases). The length of the CDR3 is 14 residues. Germline assignment: CDR1 SGDLS and CDR2 YYNGEE. The V gene lost 2 bases and the J gene lost 5 bases, with 11 bases spanning the gap. CDR3 sequence (DNA): TGTGCCAGCAGCGTTGATGGAGCGGACAATGAGCAGTTCTTC. Translating gives CASSVDGADNEQFF.

The CDR3 loop reads CASSPGQENTEAFF. The DNA for the CDR3 is TGCGCCAGCAGCCCAGGACAGGAGAACACTGAAGCTTTCTTT. The chain recombines TRBV5-1 with TRBJ1-1; 7 bases are a match to TRBD1. This CDR3 is built from 14 residues. V was pared by 4 bases and J by 1 base, with 4 bases of the junction left unmatched. Per the germline V gene, CDR1 is SGHRS and CDR2 is YFSETQ.

The DNA of the CDR3 is TGTGCCAGCAGCCTGGGAGGGGATGAGCAGTTCTTC. Translating it yields CASSLGGDEQFF. The V gene is TRBV7-9, the J gene TRBJ2-1, with 7 bases aligning to TRBD2. The CDR3 loop spans 12 amino acids. With V trimmed by 5 bases and J by 8 bases, 3 bases remained unmatched. Germline V lookup: CDR1 SEHNR, CDR2 FQNEAQ (reference sequence).

The chain links TRBV14 to TRBJ2-7, with D unresolved. Germline CDR1 and CDR2: SGHDN and FVKESK. This CDR3 has 14 amino acids. V dropped 2 bases and J dropped 0 bases, with 8 bases sitting between them. CDR3 in amino acids: CASSQQVLSYEQYF. The DNA for the CDR3 is TGTGCCAGCAGCCAACAGGTTCTCTCCTACGAGCAGTACTTC.

The chain carries TRBV19 and TRBJ2-5; D perhaps matches TRBD1 (5 bases). The DNA end favors TRBJ2-7, so the J call may be wrong. CDR3 length: 13 residues. Germline lookup yields CDR1 LNHDA and CDR2 SQIVND (reference sequence). CDR3 in amino acids: CASSMSRAYEQYF. Here the CDR3 DNA reads TGTGCCAGTAGTATGTCCAGGGCTTACGAGCAGTACTTC.

V is TRBV5-1 and J is TRBJ2-1, with 7 bases that match TRBD2. V gave up 6 bases and J gave up 0 bases; unmatched junction bases: 3. CDR1 and CDR2 from the germline V gene are SGHRS and YFSETQ. CDR3 length: 14 residues. This chain's CDR3 is CASTQRGSYNEQFF. As DNA, the CDR3 is TGCGCCAGCACCCAGCGGGGCTCCTACAATGAGCAGTTCTTC.

In DNA, the CDR3 is TGTGCCAGTAGTATAACAGGGACCTACGAGCAGTACTTC. Translation: CASSITGTYEQYF. The chain carries TRBV19 and TRBJ2-7; possibly TRBD1 for D (6 bases). V dropped 2 bases and J dropped 2 bases, with 7 bases sitting between them. Germline CDR1 is LNHDA and CDR2 is SQIVND (reference sequence). The CDR3 has 13 residues. The full variable domain, with the rest looked up from reference TRBV19 and TRBJ2-7, is DGGITQSPKYLFRKEGQNVTLSCEQNLNHDAMYWYRQDPGQGLRLIYYSQIVNDFQKGDIAEGYSVSREKKESFPLTVTSAQKNPTAFYLCASSITGTYEQYFGPGTRLTVT.

The chain carries TRBV5-4 and TRBJ1-1; a weak D match, TRBD1 (5 bases). The ends were cut back, 4 bases at V and 6 bases at J, with 7 bases in the middle. Per the germline V gene, CDR1 is SGHNT and CDR2 is YYREEE (reference sequence). This CDR3 comprises 11 residues. The CDR3 region is CASSRGSEAFF. The CDR3 coding sequence is TGTGCCAGCAGCCGGGGGTCTGAAGCTTTCTTT.

The rearrangement links TRBV21-1 to TRBJ1-4. TRBV21-1 is a pseudogene. This CDR3 comprises 13 residues. The chain's CDR3 is CASRMTRGEKLFF. In DNA, the CDR3 is TGTGCCAGCAGGATGACTAGGGGTGAAAAACTGTTTTTT.

This sequence joins TRBV14 and TRBJ2-1; the D is unclear. V was cut by 6 bases and J by 8 bases, with 14 bases left in between. The CDR3 length is 13 residues. The germline CDR1 and CDR2 sequences are SGHDN and FVKESK. CDR3 sequence: CASRRDVLDEQFF. The CDR3 DNA is TGTGCCAGCAGGCGCGATGTGCTGGATGAGCAGTTCTTC.

The rearrangement links TRBV6-5 to TRBJ2-7, with D perhaps TRBD1 (5 bases). The last part of the DNA fits TRBJ2-5 better; the J call may be wrong. This CDR3 spans 14 amino acids. Germline V gene data show CDR1 as MNHEY and CDR2 as SVGAGI. The DNA for the CDR3 is TGTGCCAGCAGTTACACGACAGAGGAAGAGACCCAGTACTTC. Translated, it gives CASSYTTEEETQYF.

This chain links TRBV7-8 with TRBJ2-7; 8 nucleotides line up with TRBD1. V was pared by 5 bases and J by 5 bases, with 11 bases of the junction left unmatched. This CDR3 is built from 15 residues. Germline-derived CDR1 and CDR2 are SGHVS and FQNEAQ. The CDR3 here is CASSPTWDRQDEQYF. The DNA of the CDR3 is TGTGCCAGCAGCCCAACCTGGGACAGGCAAGACGAGCAGTACTTC.

V and J are TRBV30 and TRBJ1-1; D may be TRBD1 (5 bases). CDR1 and CDR2 (germline): GTSNPN, SVGIG (reference sequence). V was trimmed by 2 bases and J by 0 bases, leaving 7 bases between them. CDR3 size: 13 residues. In DNA, the CDR3 is TGTGCCTGGAGTAGGGGTGTGAACACTGAAGCTTTCTTT. As protein: CAWSRGVNTEAFF.

This clone was observed a single time. This chain links TRBV27 with TRBJ1-5, with D uncertain. The germline V gene has CDR1 MNHEY and CDR2 SMNVEV (reference sequence). Trimming stripped 5 bases from V and 4 bases from J, with 18 bases between. CDR3 length equals 16 residues. The CDR3, as DNA: TGTGCCAGCAGTGAGAAGATGTGGTCACCAAATCAGCCCCAGCATTTT. Protein sequence: CASSEKMWSPNQPQHF.

This chain joins TRBV6-5 and TRBJ1-1, with 9 bases fitting TRBD1. There are 14 residues in the CDR3. Germline V gene sequence: CDR1 MNHEY, CDR2 SVGAGI. Trimming removed 5 bases from V and 6 bases from J; junction bases left unmatched: 7. Written as DNA, the CDR3 is TGTGCCAGCAGTCGGGACAGGGATACACCTGAAGCTTTCTTT. Translated: CASSRDRDTPEAFF.

The gene calls are TRBV11-2 and TRBJ2-1; D not certain. This CDR3 has 13 residues. The germline CDR1 and CDR2 sequences are SGHAT and FQNNGV. V lost 2 bases, J lost 7 bases, and 9 bases lay in between. The chain's CDR3 is CASSLTPRNEQFF. The CDR3 DNA follows: TGTGCCAGCAGCTTAACCCCCCGGAATGAGCAGTTCTTC.

The chain uses TRBV7-2 and TRBJ2-3, with D perhaps TRBD2 (6 bases). V lost 2 bases and J lost 2, with 11 bases in between. Germline CDR1 and CDR2: SGHTA and FQGNSA. CDR3 length equals 15 residues. The CDR3 protein is CASSLIRDSTDTQYF. The CDR3, as DNA: TGTGCCAGCAGCTTAATCAGGGACTCCACAGATACGCAGTATTTT.

V is TRBV5-4 and J is TRBJ2-4, with 12 bases identical to TRBD1. This CDR3 comprises 16 residues. Germline trimming cut 2 bases from V and 7 bases from J; bases unmatched to any gene: 7. CDR1 and CDR2 (germline): SGHNT, YYREEE (reference sequence). CDR3 amino acids: CASSFTGTGGLNIQYF. The CDR3 DNA sequence: TGTGCCAGCAGCTTTACCGGGACAGGGGGCTTGAACATTCAGTACTTC.

This chain links TRBV6-4 with TRBJ1-2; possibly TRBD1 for D (6 bases). Trimming stripped 3 bases from V and 3 bases from J, with 14 bases between. Per the germline V gene, CDR1 is MRHNA and CDR2 is SNTAGT. The CDR3 length is 15 residues. The CDR3 DNA is TGTGCCAGCAGTGATTACCCGGGACAATACTATGGCTACACCTTC. Translated: CASSDYPGQYYGYTF.

The J gene is TRBJ2-2, the V gene TRBV19; D is unresolved. There are 15 residues in the CDR3. Trimming took 7 bases from V and 4 from J, leaving 16 bases between them. Germline values: CDR1 LNHDA, CDR2 SQIVND (reference sequence). The CDR3: CASTQDISSTGELFF. The CDR3 DNA reads as TGTGCCAGTACCCAAGACATCTCGAGCACCGGGGAGCTGTTTTTT.

This chain connects TRBV6-1 to TRBJ1-1; D not certain. This CDR3 is built from 13 residues. Looked up from germline, CDR1 is MNHNS and CDR2 is SASEGT. V shed 5 bases and J shed 2 bases, with 9 bases lying between them. The DNA of the CDR3 is TGTGCCAGCAGTTCTTACGGTAACACTGAAGCTTTCTTT. Translation: CASSSYGNTEAFF.

This rearrangement joins TRBV4-3 to TRBJ2-1; D perhaps matches TRBD2 (5 bases). V dropped 1 base and J dropped 6 bases, with 10 bases sitting between them. The CDR3 loop spans 14 amino acids. CDR1 is LGHNA and CDR2 is YSLEER in the germline V gene. The CDR3 reads CASSQVYRGNEQFF. The CDR3 DNA reads as TGCGCCAGCAGCCAAGTTTATCGGGGCAATGAGCAGTTCTTC.

The chain uses TRBV3-2 and TRBJ2-7; the table's D call of TRBD1 was not tested on the DNA. TRBV3-2 is recorded as a pseudogene. The CDR3 is made up of 9 amino acids. CDR3 sequence: CASSPQGYF. DNA of the CDR3: TGTGCCAGCAGCCCACAGGGGTACTTC.

This clone was picked up one time. This chain uses TRBV6-6 with TRBJ1-3, with D unresolved. V was clipped by 0 bases and J by 0 bases, with 9 bases between them. Germline V gene sequence: CDR1 MNHNY, CDR2 SVGAGI (reference sequence). The CDR3 consists of 16 residues. The CDR3 loop is CASSYSYEFSGNTIYF. The CDR3 DNA follows: TGTGCCAGCAGTTACTCGTATGAGTTCTCTGGAAACACCATATATTTT.